These T cell receptor beta chains were read from a single sample in a study of blood T cell repertoires in COVID-19. The data were produced by immunoSEQ multiplex PCR, yet TCRdb's version contains in-frame clones alone and is incomplete. This sample yields 120,000 or so clones, of which 76% are seen a single time; 3.8% belongs to the top ten. The sequenced material came from peripheral blood. These receptors all stem from a woman aged 80 or older with acute or convalescent COVID-19. Each CDR3 is given with its conserved first and last residue. A D gene is named only where the DNA matches it firmly. Size tells how often a clone was seen (once, few, many) or the class of an expanded clone, and some rows leave it out.

clone_size	cdr3_length	v_call	j_call	d_call	cdr3_nt	cdr3_aa
NA	15	TRBV7-2	TRBJ2-3	NA	TGTGCCAGCAGCTTAGGAACAGGGTTTCGGGATACGCAGTATTTT	CASSLGTGFRDTQYF
NA	15	TRBV7-2	TRBJ2-7	TRBD1	TGTGCCAGCAGCTTAGCACGGACAGGGCCCTACGAGCAGTACTTC	CASSLARTGPYEQYF
NA	13	TRBV19	TRBJ2-5	TRBD1	TGTGCCAGTAGTACAGGGGGCGCGGAGACCCAGTACTTC	CASSTGGAETQYF
NA	15	TRBV3-1/TRBV3-2	TRBJ1-2	TRBD1	TGTGCCAGCAGCCACGCAGGGGGCGGGGACTATGGTTACACCTTC	CASSHAGGGDYGYTF
NA	16	TRBV18	TRBJ2-7	TRBD2	TGTGCCAGCTCACCACCCGGGACTAGACGAGGCTACGAGCAGTACTTC	CASSPPGTRRGYEQYF
NA	16	TRBV10-2	TRBJ2-5	TRBD2	TGCGCCAGCGGTACCTTACTAGCGGGAGGAGGGGGGACCCAGTACTTC	CASGTLLAGGGGTQYF
NA	15	TRBV6-5	TRBJ1-4	NA	TGTGCCAGCAGGCGAACAGGGTCAACTAATGAAAAACTGTTTTTT	CASRRTGSTNEKLFF
NA	12	TRBV29-1	TRBJ2-7	TRBD1	TGCAGCGTGGGGACAGGGGGCAGGGAGCAGTACTTC	CSVGTGGREQYF
NA	14	TRBV5-4	TRBJ2-5	NA	TGTGCCAGCAGCTTGAAACAGGTCCAAGAGACCCAGTACTTC	CASSLKQVQETQYF
NA	13	TRBV11-2	TRBJ2-3	TRBD2	TGTGCCGGAAGACTAGCGGGAGCAGATACGCAGTATTTT	CAGRLAGADTQYF
NA	15	TRBV7-9	TRBJ2-5	TRBD1	TGTGCCAGCAGCCCTCAGACAGGGTACCAAGAGACCCAGTACTTC	CASSPQTGYQETQYF
NA	13	TRBV7-9	TRBJ1-1	NA	TGTGCCAGCAGCTTAGTGCAGCGTGATGAAGCTTTCTTT	CASSLVQRDEAFF
NA	14	TRBV6-5	TRBJ2-5	NA	TGTGCCAGCATAATTACGAGGGCCCCAGAGACCCAGTACTTC	CASIITRAPETQYF
NA	18	TRBV7-9	TRBJ2-6	TRBD2	TGTGCCAGCAGCTTAGTACTAGCGGGGGAGACTGGGGCCAACGTCCTGACTTTC	CASSLVLAGETGANVLTF
few	15	TRBV28	TRBJ2-2	NA	TGTGCCAGCAGTTTGGGGGCTATGAACACCGGGGAGCTGTTTTTT	CASSLGAMNTGELFF
NA	15	TRBV28	TRBJ2-1	NA	TGTGCCAGCAGTACCATTCAGGGATCCTACAATGAGCAGTTCTTC	CASSTIQGSYNEQFF
few	14	TRBV10-3	TRBJ1-1	TRBD1	TGTGCCATCAGTGTAGACAGGGCAAACACTGAAGCTTTCTTT	CAISVDRANTEAFF
NA	15	TRBV2	TRBJ2-7	TRBD1	TGTGCCAGCAAATATCCGGGACAGGGTACCTACGAGCAGTACTTC	CASKYPGQGTYEQYF
NA	12	TRBV6-5	TRBJ1-2	NA	TGTGCCAGCCGGGGGGAGATGCGTGGCTACACCTTC	CASRGEMRGYTF
NA	15	TRBV10-2	TRBJ1-1	NA	TGCGCCAGCAGTGACCCGAGGCAGCAGAACACTGAAGCTTTCTTT	CASSDPRQQNTEAFF
NA	17	TRBV18	TRBJ1-6	NA	TGTGCCAGCTCACCCTCAGGGGAGTACTCCTATAATTCACCCCTCCACTTT	CASSPSGEYSYNSPLHF
NA	16	TRBV15	TRBJ1-5	NA	TGTGCCACCAGCAGAGATTTCGGGCAGGGAGGTCAGCCCCAGCATTTT	CATSRDFGQGGQPQHF
NA	14	TRBV7-9	TRBJ2-5	NA	TGTGCCAGCGGTCAGTCCCATTCGAGGGAGACCCAGTACTTC	CASGQSHSRETQYF
once	13	TRBV3-1/TRBV3-2	TRBJ1-2	NA	TGTGCCAGCAGCCAGACAGCAAGGAATGGCTACACCTTC	CASSQTARNGYTF
once	16	TRBV30	TRBJ2-4	TRBD2	TGTGCCTGGAGCCGGACTAGCGGGAACAAAAAAAACATTCAGTACTTC	CAWSRTSGNKKNIQYF
NA	14	TRBV7-2	TRBJ1-4	TRBD1	TGTGCCAGCAGCCGCGACAGGGGTAATGAAAAACTGTTTTTT	CASSRDRGNEKLFF
once	14	TRBV9	TRBJ2-3	NA	TGTGCCAGCAGCGTAGATGGGGGGACAGATACGCAGTATTTT	CASSVDGGTDTQYF
NA	14	TRBV6-5	TRBJ1-2	TRBD1	TGTGCCAGCAGTTACGACAGGGGAAACTATGGCTACACCTTC	CASSYDRGNYGYTF
NA	15	TRBV6-5	TRBJ2-1	NA	TGTGCCAGCAAGCGAATTCTAGTTAGTAGCGATGAGCAGTTCTTC	CASKRILVSSDEQFF